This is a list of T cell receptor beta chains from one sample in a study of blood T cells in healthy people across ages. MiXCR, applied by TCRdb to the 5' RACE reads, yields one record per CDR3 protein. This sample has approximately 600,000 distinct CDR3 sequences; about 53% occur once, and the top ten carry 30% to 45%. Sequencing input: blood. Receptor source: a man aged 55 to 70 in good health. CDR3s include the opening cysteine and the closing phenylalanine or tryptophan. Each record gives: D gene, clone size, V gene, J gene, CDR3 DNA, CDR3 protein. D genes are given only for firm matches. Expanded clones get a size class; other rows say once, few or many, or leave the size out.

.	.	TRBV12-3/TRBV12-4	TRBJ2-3	TGTGCCAGCAGCATAATCCTGGATACGCAGTATTTT	CASSIILDTQYF
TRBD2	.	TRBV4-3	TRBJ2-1	TGCGCCAGCAGCCTTGGGACTAGCGGGAGCTACAATGAGCAGTTCTTC	CASSLGTSGSYNEQFF
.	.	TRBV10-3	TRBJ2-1	TGTGCCATCAGAGGGGGGAAGACCCAGTTCTTC	CAIRGGKTQFF
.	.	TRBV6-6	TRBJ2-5	TGTGCCATCGCCCGGGGAGTAAGGGAGACCCAGTACTTC	CAIARGVRETQYF
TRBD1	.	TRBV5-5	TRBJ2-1	TGTGCCAGCAGCCCCACAGGGGCGGTGTACAATGAGCAGTTCTTC	CASSPTGAVYNEQFF
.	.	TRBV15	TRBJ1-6	TGTGCCACCAGCAGAGATCGGGGGGTTTCACCCCTCCACTTT	CATSRDRGVSPLHF
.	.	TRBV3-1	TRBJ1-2	TGTGCCAGCAGACGAGCGGGGAGGGGAGAGGGCTACACCTTC	CASRRAGRGEGYTF
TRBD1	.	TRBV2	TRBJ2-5	TGTGCCAGCAGTGCCCCGGGACAGGGAGTGGAGACCCAGTACTTC	CASSAPGQGVETQYF
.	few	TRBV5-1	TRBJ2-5	TGCGCCAGCAGCTTGAGGTCATCTTACCAAGAGACCCAGTACTTC	CASSLRSSYQETQYF
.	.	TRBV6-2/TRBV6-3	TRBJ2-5	TGTGCCAGCAGGGACAGAACGGAGACCCAGTACTTC	CASRDRTETQYF
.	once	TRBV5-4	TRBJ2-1	TGTGCCAGCAGCTTGGACCTTAGCTCCTACAATGAGCAGTTCTTC	CASSLDLSSYNEQFF